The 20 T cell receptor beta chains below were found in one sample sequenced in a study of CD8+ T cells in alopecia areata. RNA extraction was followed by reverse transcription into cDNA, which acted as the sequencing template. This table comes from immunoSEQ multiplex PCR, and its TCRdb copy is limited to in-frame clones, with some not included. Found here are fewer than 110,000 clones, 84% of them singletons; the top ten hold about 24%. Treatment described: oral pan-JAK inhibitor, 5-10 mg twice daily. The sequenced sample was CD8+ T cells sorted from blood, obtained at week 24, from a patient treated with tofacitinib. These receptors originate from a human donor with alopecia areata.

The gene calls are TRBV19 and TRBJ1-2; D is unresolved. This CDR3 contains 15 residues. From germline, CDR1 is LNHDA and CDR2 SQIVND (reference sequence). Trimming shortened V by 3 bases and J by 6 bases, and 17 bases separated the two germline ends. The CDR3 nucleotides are TGTGCCAGTAGTATCGGACTGACCCCGCGGGATGGCTACACCTTC. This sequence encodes CASSIGLTPRDGYTF. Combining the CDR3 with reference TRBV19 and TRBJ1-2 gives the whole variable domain DGGITQSPKYLFRKEGQNVTLSCEQNLNHDAMYWYRQDPGQGLRLIYYSQIVNDFQKGDIAEGYSVSREKKESFPLTVTSAQKNPTAFYLCASSIGLTPRDGYTFGSGTRLTVV.

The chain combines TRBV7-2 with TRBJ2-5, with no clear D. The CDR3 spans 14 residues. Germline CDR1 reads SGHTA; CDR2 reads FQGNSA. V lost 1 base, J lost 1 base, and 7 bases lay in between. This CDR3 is CASSLGAGQETQYF. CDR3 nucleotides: TGTGCCAGCAGCTTAGGAGCCGGCCAAGAGACCCAGTACTTC.

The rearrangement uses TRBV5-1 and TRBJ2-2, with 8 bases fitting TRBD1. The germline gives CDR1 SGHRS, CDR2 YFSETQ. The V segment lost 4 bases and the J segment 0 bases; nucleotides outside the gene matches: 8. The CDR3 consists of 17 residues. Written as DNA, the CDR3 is TGCGCCAGCAGCCCAACCAGGACAGGGTCGAACACCGGGGAGCTGTTTTTT. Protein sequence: CASSPTRTGSNTGELFF.

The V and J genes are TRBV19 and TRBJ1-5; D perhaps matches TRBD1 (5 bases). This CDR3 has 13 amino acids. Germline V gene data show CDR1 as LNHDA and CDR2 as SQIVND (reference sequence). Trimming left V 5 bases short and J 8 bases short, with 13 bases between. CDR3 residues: CASSHGGWKPQHF. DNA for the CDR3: TGTGCCAGTAGTCATGGGGGTTGGAAGCCCCAGCATTTT.

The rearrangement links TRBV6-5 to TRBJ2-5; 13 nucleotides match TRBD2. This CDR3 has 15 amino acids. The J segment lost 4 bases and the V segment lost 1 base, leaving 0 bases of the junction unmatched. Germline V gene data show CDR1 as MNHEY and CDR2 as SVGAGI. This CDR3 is CASSYWTSGGETQYF. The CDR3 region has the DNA TGTGCCAGCAGTTACTGGACTAGCGGGGGAGAGACCCAGTACTTC.

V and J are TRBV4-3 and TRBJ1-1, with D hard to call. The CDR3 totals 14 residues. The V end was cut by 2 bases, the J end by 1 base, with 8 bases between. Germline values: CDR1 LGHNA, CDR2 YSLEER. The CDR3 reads CASSQPDGNTEAFF. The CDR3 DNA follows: TGCGCCAGCAGCCAACCCGACGGGAACACTGAAGCTTTCTTT.

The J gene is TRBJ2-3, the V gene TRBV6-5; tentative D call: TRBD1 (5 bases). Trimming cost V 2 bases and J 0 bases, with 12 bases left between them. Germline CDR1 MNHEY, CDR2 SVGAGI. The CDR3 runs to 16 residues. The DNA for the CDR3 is TGTGCCAGCAGTTACCAAGACAGTGCTAGCACAGATACGCAGTATTTT. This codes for CASSYQDSASTDTQYF.

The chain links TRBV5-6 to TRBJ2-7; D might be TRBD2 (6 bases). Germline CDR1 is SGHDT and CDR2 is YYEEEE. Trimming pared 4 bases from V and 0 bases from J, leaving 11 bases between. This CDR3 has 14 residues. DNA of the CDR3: TGTGCCAGCAGCAGGGACGGGAGCTCCTACGAGCAGTACTTC. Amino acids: CASSRDGSSYEQYF. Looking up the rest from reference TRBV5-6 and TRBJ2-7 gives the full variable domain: DAGVTQSPTHLIKTRGQQVTLRCSPKSGHDTVSWYQQALGQGPQFIFQYYEEEERQRGNFPDRFSGHQFPNYSSELNVNALLLGDSALYLCASSRDGSSYEQYFGPGTRLTVT.

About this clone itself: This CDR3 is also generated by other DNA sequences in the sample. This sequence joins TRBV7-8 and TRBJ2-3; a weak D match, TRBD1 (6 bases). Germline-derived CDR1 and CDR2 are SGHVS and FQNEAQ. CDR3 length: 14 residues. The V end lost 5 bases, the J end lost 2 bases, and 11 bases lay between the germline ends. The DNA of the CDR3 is TGTGCCAGCAGCCCTACAGGGCCCACAGATACGCAGTATTTT. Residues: CASSPTGPTDTQYF.

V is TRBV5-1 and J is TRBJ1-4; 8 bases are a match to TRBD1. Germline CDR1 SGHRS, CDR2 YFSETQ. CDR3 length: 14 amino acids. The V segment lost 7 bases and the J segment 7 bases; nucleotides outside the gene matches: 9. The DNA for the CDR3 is TGCGCCAGCGCCCCAGGGGGCGCGGGTGAAAAACTGTTTTTT. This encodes CASAPGGAGEKLFF.

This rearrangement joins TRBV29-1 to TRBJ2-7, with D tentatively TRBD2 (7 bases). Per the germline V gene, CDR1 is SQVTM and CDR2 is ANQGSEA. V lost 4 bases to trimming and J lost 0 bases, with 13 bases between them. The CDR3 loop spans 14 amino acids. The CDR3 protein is CSVGGGGYSYEQYF. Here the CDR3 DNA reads TGCAGCGTTGGAGGGGGGGGTTACTCCTACGAGCAGTACTTC.

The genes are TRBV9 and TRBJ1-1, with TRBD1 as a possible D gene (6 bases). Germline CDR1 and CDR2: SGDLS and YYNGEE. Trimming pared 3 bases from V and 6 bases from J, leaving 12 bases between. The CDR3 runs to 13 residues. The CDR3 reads CASSAGGGPEAFF. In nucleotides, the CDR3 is TGTGCCAGCAGCGCAGGAGGGGGTCCTGAAGCTTTCTTT. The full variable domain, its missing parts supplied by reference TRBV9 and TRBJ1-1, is DSGVTQTPKHLITATGQRVTLRCSPRSGDLSVYWYQQSLDQGLQFLIQYYNGEERAKGNILERFSAQQFPDLHSELNLSSLELGDSALYFCASSAGGGPEAFFGQGTRLTVV.

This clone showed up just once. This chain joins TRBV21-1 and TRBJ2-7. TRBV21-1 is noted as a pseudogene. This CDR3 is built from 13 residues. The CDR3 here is CASSKVDHKEQYF. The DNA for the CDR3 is TGTGCCAGCAGCAAAGTCGACCACAAGGAGCAGTACTTC.

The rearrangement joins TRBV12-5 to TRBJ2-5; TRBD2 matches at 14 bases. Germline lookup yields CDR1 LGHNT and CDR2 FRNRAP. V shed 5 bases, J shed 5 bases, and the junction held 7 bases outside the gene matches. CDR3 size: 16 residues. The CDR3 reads CASGTGLAGGPETQYF. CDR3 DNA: TGTGCTAGTGGTACCGGACTAGCGGGGGGCCCGGAGACCCAGTACTTC.

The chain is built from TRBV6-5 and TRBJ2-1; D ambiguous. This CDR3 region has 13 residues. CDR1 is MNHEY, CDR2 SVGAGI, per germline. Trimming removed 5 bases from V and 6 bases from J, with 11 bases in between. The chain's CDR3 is CASSTAWGNEQFF. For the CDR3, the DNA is TGTGCCAGCAGTACCGCCTGGGGCAATGAGCAGTTCTTC.

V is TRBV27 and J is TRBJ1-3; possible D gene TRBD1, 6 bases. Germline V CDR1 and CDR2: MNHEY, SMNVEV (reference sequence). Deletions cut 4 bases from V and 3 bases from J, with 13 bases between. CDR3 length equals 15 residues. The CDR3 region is CASSSDSQNGNTIYF. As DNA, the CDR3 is TGTGCCAGCAGTTCGGACAGCCAGAATGGAAACACCATATATTTT.

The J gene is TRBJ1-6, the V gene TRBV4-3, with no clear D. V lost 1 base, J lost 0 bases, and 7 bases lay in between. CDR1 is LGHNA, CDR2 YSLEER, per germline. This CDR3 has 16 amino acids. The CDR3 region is CASSQVRSSYNSPLHF. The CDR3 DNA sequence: TGCGCCAGCAGCCAAGTCCGGAGCTCCTATAATTCACCCCTCCACTTT.

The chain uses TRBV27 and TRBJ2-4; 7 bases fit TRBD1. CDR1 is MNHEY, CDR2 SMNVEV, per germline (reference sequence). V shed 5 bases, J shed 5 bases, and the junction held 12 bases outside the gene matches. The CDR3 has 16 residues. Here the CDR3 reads CASSTTRQGRENIQYF. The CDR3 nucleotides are TGTGCCAGCAGTACAACTAGACAGGGCCGGGAAAACATTCAGTACTTC.

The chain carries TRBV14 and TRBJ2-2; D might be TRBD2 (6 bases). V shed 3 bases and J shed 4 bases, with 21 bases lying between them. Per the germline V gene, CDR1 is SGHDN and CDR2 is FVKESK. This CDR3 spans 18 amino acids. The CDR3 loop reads CASSHRLGPTRTTGELFF. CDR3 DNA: TGTGCCAGCAGCCACCGATTGGGACCGACTAGAACCACCGGGGAGCTGTTTTTT.

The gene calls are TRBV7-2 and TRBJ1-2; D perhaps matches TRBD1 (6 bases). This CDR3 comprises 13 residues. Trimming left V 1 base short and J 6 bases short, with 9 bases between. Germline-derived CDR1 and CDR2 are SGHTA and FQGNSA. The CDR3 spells CASSLVSGDGYTF. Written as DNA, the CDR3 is TGTGCCAGCAGCTTAGTATCAGGGGATGGCTACACCTTC.